The subject of this entry is one T cell receptor beta chain. This record comes from a study of blood T cell repertoires in COVID-19. Study in general: Some COVID-19 samples were acute and others convalescent; all came from the United States, Italy and Spain. PBMCs, B-cell-depleted T cells, or T cells provided the cDNA or gDNA that made up the material.

In the original processing: For nucleated cells, counts were estimated from reference gene primer amplification. Assay: immunoSEQ multiplex PCR; the TCRdb copy retains only in-frame clones and omits some. V and J calls and clone size are as listed in that table; D and trimming were resolved from the DNA. The table includes 140,000 or so clones, roughly 87% detected once. This TCR derives from a man aged 70 or older with acute or convalescent COVID-19. The specimen was peripheral blood.

This CDR3 reads CASSFPGREGNTIYF. CDR3 DNA sequence: TGTGCCAGCAGTTTCCCCGGGAGGGAGGGAAACACCATATATTTT. The chain joins TRBV6-6 to TRBJ1-3, with D hard to call. The CDR3 contains 15 residues. With 4 bases removed from V and 4 bases from J, the gap between germline ends came to 14 bases. The germline V gene encodes CDR1 MNHNY and CDR2 SVGAGI (reference sequence).